A selection of T cell receptor beta chains follows, all from one sample in a study of monozygotic twins with cystic fibrosis. Method: immunoSEQ multiplex PCR; TCRdb's copy keeps in-frame clones and lacks some. The sample lists approximately 36,000 clones, 85% to 95% occurring once. Specimen: blood. The receptors were gathered from a boy aged 2 to 10 with cystic fibrosis. The CDR3 runs from the conserved cysteine through the conserved F or W. The D gene is left open where the match is weak. The size entry is marked missing in some rows and otherwise reads once, few, many or a size class.

d_call	j_call	clone_size	v_call	cdr3_aa	cdr3_nt
NA	TRBJ2-3	NA	TRBV5-1	CASSLEGRTGTQYF	TGCGCCAGCAGCTTGGAAGGCAGGACGGGTACGCAGTATTTT
NA	TRBJ2-5	NA	TRBV27	CASSGGGGETQYF	TGTGCCAGCAGTGGCGGGGGCGGGGAGACCCAGTACTTC
NA	TRBJ2-5	NA	TRBV4-1	CASSLGTTEETQYF	TGCGCCAGCAGCCTAGGGACCACCGAAGAGACCCAGTACTTC
NA	TRBJ2-2	NA	TRBV5-6	CASSLVPGELFF	TGTGCCAGCAGCTTGGTCCCCGGGGAGCTGTTTTTT
NA	TRBJ1-2	NA	TRBV6-5	CATKARAFRGYTF	TGTGCCACCAAGGCCAGGGCCTTTCGGGGCTACACCTTC
TRBD1	TRBJ1-1	NA	TRBV5-1	CASSLVRTGALNTEAFF	TGCGCCAGCAGCTTGGTACGGACAGGGGCTTTGAACACTGAAGCTTTCTTT
NA	TRBJ2-1	NA	TRBV6-5	CAISGGPRNEQFF	TGTGCCATCTCGGGGGGCCCCCGCAATGAGCAGTTCTTC
NA	TRBJ2-5	NA	TRBV7-2	CASSLEAGRKTQYF	TGTGCCAGCAGCTTAGAGGCAGGGAGAAAGACCCAGTACTTC
NA	TRBJ1-1	NA	TRBV5-5	CASSLDMNTEAFF	TGTGCCAGCAGCTTGGACATGAACACTGAAGCTTTCTTT
NA	TRBJ1-2	NA	TRBV6-5	CASSYNLNYGYTF	TGTGCCAGCAGTTACAACCTTAACTATGGCTACACCTTC
NA	TRBJ2-5	NA	TRBV2	CASRNRAFPIQETQYF	TGTGCCAGCAGGAACAGGGCGTTCCCCATACAAGAGACCCAGTACTTC
NA	TRBJ1-3	NA	TRBV9	CASSPSRGGKKGNTIYF	TGTGCCAGCAGCCCCAGTCGGGGAGGGAAGAAAGGAAACACCATATATTTT
TRBD1	TRBJ2-3	NA	TRBV6-1	CASSELTGGIDTQYF	TGTGCCAGCAGTGAACTGACAGGGGGGATAGATACGCAGTATTTT
NA	TRBJ1-2	NA	TRBV29-1	CSVSPRVGNYGYTF	TGCAGCGTTTCGCCCCGGGTAGGGAACTATGGCTACACCTTC
NA	TRBJ1-4	NA	TRBV4-1	CASSQKDPLGRGPNEKLFF	TGCGCCAGCAGCCAAAAAGATCCTCTCGGTAGGGGACCTAATGAAAAACTGTTTTTT
NA	TRBJ1-5	NA	TRBV7-6	CASSPQGNQPQHF	TGTGCCAGCAGCCCACAGGGAAATCAGCCCCAGCATTTT
NA	TRBJ1-4	NA	TRBV11-2	CASSSGGGLSWNEKLFF	TGTGCCAGCAGCTCCGGAGGGGGTCTCTCATGGAATGAAAAACTGTTTTTT
NA	TRBJ1-4	NA	TRBV15	CATSRDQGTSEKLFF	TGTGCCACCAGCAGAGATCAGGGTACGAGTGAAAAACTGTTTTTT
TRBD1	TRBJ1-1	NA	TRBV19	CASRRQGGNTEAFF	TGTGCCAGTAGAAGACAGGGAGGTAACACTGAAGCTTTCTTT
TRBD1	TRBJ2-7	NA	TRBV11-1	CASTARTGGPNEQYF	TGTGCCAGCACCGCGAGGACAGGGGGCCCCAACGAGCAGTACTTC
TRBD2	TRBJ2-2	NA	TRBV9	CASTERGAGLNTGELFF	TGTGCCAGCACCGAGCGGGGGGCAGGACTGAACACCGGGGAGCTGTTTTTT
NA	TRBJ1-1	NA	TRBV7-9	CASSRGSGTEAFF	TGTGCCAGCTCGAGGGGGTCGGGCACTGAAGCTTTCTTT
NA	TRBJ2-3	NA	TRBV5-4	CASSLVADTQYF	TGTGCCAGCAGCTTGGTGGCGGATACGCAGTATTTT
NA	TRBJ2-3	NA	TRBV7-2	CASSSSRDTQYF	TGTGCCAGCAGCTCGAGCAGGGATACGCAGTATTTT
NA	TRBJ2-7	NA	TRBV27	CASSLRAVDTYEQYF	TGTGCCAGCAGTTTACGGGCAGTAGATACCTACGAGCAGTACTTC
TRBD1	TRBJ1-2	NA	TRBV4-3	CASSPIRTGHYGYTF	TGCGCCAGCAGCCCCATCAGGACAGGGCATTATGGCTACACCTTC
NA	TRBJ1-2	NA	TRBV6-5	CASSDSYGYTF	TGTGCCAGCAGTGACTCTTATGGCTACACCTTC
NA	TRBJ1-1	NA	TRBV6-5	CASSFHRGGGNTEAFF	TGTGCCAGCAGTTTTCATAGGGGAGGGGGGAACACTGAAGCTTTCTTT
NA	TRBJ1-2	NA	TRBV19	CASSDSLTGFYGYTF	TGTGCCAGTAGTGATTCCTTAACAGGATTCTATGGCTACACCTTC
NA	TRBJ2-2	NA	TRBV6-5	CASRLANTGELFF	TGTGCCAGCAGACTAGCGAACACCGGGGAGCTGTTTTTT
TRBD1	TRBJ1-5	NA	TRBV29-1	CSVRQGAGQPQHF	TGCAGCGTCAGACAGGGGGCCGGTCAGCCCCAGCATTTT
NA	TRBJ1-1	NA	TRBV5-4	CASSSRDPNTEAFF	TGTGCCAGCAGCTCCAGGGACCCGAACACTGAAGCTTTCTTT
NA	TRBJ2-5	few	TRBV7-2	CASSLDTGETQYF	TGTGCCAGCAGCTTAGACACGGGAGAGACCCAGTACTTC
NA	TRBJ1-1	NA	TRBV2	CASTTENTEAFF	TGTGCCAGTACGACAGAGAACACTGAAGCTTTCTTT
NA	TRBJ2-3	NA	TRBV10-3	CAISESGQGGKDTQYF	TGTGCCATCAGTGAGTCGGGGCAGGGTGGAAAAGATACGCAGTATTTT
NA	TRBJ2-7	NA	TRBV6-6	CASSPDISYEQYF	TGTGCCAGCAGCCCCGACATTTCCTACGAGCAGTACTTC
NA	TRBJ2-1	NA	TRBV5-1	CASSSYRRDEQFF	TGCGCCAGCAGCTCATATCGACGAGACGAGCAGTTCTTC
NA	TRBJ2-2	NA	TRBV4-2	CASSQTHTGTGELFF	TGTGCCAGCAGCCAAACTCACACAGGGACCGGGGAGCTGTTTTTT
NA	TRBJ2-7	NA	TRBV27	CASSLQRAYEQYF	TGTGCCAGCAGTTTACAGCGGGCCTACGAGCAGTACTTC
NA	TRBJ2-1	NA	TRBV4-2	CASSQDLGNEQFF	TGTGCCAGCAGCCAAGACTTGGGCAATGAGCAGTTCTTC
NA	TRBJ1-5	few	TRBV7-9	CASSPTVENQPQHF	TGTGCCAGCAGCCCAACAGTCGAGAATCAGCCCCAGCATTTT
NA	TRBJ1-2	NA	TRBV29-1	CSVFLHLSSGGYTF	TGCAGCGTCTTCCTCCACCTCTCATCGGGTGGCTACACCTTC
NA	TRBJ1-2	NA	TRBV4-1	CASSQALIGGAGYGYTF	TGCGCCAGCAGCCAAGCGCTTATCGGTGGGGCTGGCTATGGCTACACCTTC
TRBD1	TRBJ2-7	NA	TRBV13	CASSSHTDRGYYEQYF	TGTGCCAGCAGCTCCCATACGGACAGGGGATACTACGAGCAGTACTTC
NA	TRBJ2-3	NA	TRBV9	CASSGTGPSTDTQYF	TGTGCCAGCAGCGGTACAGGACCATCGACAGATACGCAGTATTTT
TRBD1	TRBJ1-1	NA	TRBV6-6	CASSSSGQGEAFF	TGTGCCAGCAGTTCATCAGGACAGGGTGAAGCTTTCTTT
NA	TRBJ1-3	NA	TRBV18	CASGGQTSGNTIYF	TGTGCCAGCGGAGGGCAAACCTCTGGAAACACCATATATTTT
NA	TRBJ1-1	NA	TRBV5-1	CASSPGAWNDVNTEAFF	TGCGCCAGCAGCCCGGGTGCTTGGAACGACGTGAACACTGAAGCTTTCTTT
TRBD1	TRBJ1-4	NA	TRBV27	CASSLLTGGFEKLFF	TGTGCCAGCAGTTTATTGACAGGGGGCTTTGAAAAACTGTTTTTT
NA	TRBJ1-1	NA	TRBV7-9	CASSPRQNTEAFF	TGTGCCAGCAGCCCTAGACAGAACACTGAAGCTTTCTTT
NA	TRBJ2-7	NA	TRBV27	CASSLGPTYEQYF	TGTGCCAGCAGTTTGGGGCCTACCTACGAGCAGTACTTC
NA	TRBJ1-2	NA	TRBV6-5	CASSLTDGYGYTF	TGTGCCAGCAGCCTCACGGATGGCTATGGCTACACCTTC
NA	TRBJ2-6	NA	TRBV9	CASSVEAGAGRWLGANVLTF	TGTGCCAGCAGCGTAGAGGCGGGGGCTGGCAGATGGTTGGGGGCCAACGTCCTGACTTTC
TRBD2	TRBJ2-1	NA	TRBV27	CASRVLAGAGNEQFF	TGTGCCAGCAGGGTACTAGCGGGGGCGGGCAATGAGCAGTTCTTC
NA	TRBJ1-1	NA	TRBV11-2	CASSLSTEAFF	TGTGCCAGCAGCTTAAGTACTGAAGCTTTCTTT
NA	TRBJ1-6	NA	TRBV7-8	CASSPRTGDSPLHF	TGTGCCAGCAGCCCCAGGACGGGGGATTCACCCCTCCACTTT
NA	TRBJ2-5	NA	TRBV18	CASSPTDRDLPQYF	TGTGCCAGCTCACCAACAGACAGGGACTTACCCCAGTACTTC
NA	TRBJ2-3	NA	TRBV6-5	CASSYTGISTDTQYF	TGTGCCAGCAGTTACACGGGAATAAGCACAGATACGCAGTATTTT
NA	TRBJ1-6	NA	TRBV7-2	CASSPRDGISPLHF	TGTGCCAGCAGCCCCCGGGACGGAATTTCACCCCTCCACTTT